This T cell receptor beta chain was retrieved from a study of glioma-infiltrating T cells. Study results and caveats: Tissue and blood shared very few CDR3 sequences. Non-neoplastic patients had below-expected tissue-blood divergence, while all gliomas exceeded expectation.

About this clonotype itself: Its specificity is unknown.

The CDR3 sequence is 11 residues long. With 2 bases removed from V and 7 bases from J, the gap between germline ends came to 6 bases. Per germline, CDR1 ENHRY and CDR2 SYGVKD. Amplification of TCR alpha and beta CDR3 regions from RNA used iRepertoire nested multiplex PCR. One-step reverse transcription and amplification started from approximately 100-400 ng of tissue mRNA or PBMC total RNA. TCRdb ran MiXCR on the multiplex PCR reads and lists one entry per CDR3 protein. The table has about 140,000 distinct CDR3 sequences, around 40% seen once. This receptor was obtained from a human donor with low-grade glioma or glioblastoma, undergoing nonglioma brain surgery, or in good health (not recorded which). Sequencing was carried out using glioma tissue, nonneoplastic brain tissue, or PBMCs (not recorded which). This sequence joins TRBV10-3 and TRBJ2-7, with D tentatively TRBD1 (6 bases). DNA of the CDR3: TGTGCCATCAGTGAGAGGGGGGAGCAGTACTTC. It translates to CAISERGEQYF.